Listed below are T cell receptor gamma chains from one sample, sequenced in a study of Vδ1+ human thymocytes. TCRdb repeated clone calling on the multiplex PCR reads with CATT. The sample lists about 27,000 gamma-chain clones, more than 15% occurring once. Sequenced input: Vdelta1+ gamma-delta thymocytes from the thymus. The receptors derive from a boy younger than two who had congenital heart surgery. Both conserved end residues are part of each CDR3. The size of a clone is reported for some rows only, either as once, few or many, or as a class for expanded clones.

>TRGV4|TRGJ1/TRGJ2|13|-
TGTGCCACCTGGGATGGGATCGATTATAAGAAACTCTTT
CATWDGIDYKKLF
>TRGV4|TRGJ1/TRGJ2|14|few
TGTGCCACCTGGGATCCCCATGGATATTATAAGAAACTCTTT
CATWDPHGYYKKLF
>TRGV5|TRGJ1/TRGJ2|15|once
TGTGCCACCTGGGACAGGTGTAAGAATTATTATAAGAAACTCTTT
CATWDRCKNYYKKLF
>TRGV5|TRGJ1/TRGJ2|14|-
TGTGCCACCTGGGACGAGGGTTGCCATTATAAGAAACTCTTT
CATWDEGCHYKKLF
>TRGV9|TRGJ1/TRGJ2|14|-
TGTGCCTTGTGGGACTACCCAACCTCCTATAAGAAACTCTTT
CALWDYPTSYKKLF
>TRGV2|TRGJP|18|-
TGTGCCACCTGGGACGGGCCCGGAGGAGAGTTGGGCAAAAAAATCAAGGTATTT
CATWDGPGGELGKKIKVF
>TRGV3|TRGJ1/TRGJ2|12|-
TGTGCCACCTGGGACAGGCCATTCAAGAAACTCTTT
CATWDRPFKKLF
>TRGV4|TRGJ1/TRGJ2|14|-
TGTGCCACCTGGGATCTCCAGAATTATTATAAGAAACTCTTT
CATWDLQNYYKKLF
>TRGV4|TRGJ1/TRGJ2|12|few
TGTGCCACCTGGGATGGAGGCTATAAGAAACTCTTT
CATWDGGYKKLF
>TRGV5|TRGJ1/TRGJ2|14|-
TGTGCCACCTGGGACAGGCTAACGGGGTATAAGAAACTCTTT
CATWDRLTGYKKLF
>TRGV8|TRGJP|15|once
TGTGCCACCTGGGATACGGCGTTGGGCAAAAAAATCAAGGTATTT
CATWDTALGKKIKVF
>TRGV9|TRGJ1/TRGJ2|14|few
TGTGCCTTGTGGGAGACCCGGAATTATTATAAGAAACTCTTT
CALWETRNYYKKLF
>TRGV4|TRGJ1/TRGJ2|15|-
TGTGCCACCTGGGATCGGTCGGTGGGCTATTATAAGAAACTCTTT
CATWDRSVGYYKKLF
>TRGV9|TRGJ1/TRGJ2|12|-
TGTGCTTTGTGGGAGGTGCTCTATAAGAAACTCTTT
CALWEVLYKKLF
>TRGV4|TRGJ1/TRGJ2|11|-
TGTGCCACCTGGGATGTTGGGCGGAAACTCTTT
CATWDVGRKLF
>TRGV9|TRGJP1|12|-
TGTGCCTGGGATACCACTGGTTGGTTCAAGATATTT
CAWDTTGWFKIF
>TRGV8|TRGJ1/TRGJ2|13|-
TGTGCCACCTGGGATGGATCATATTATAAGAAACTCTTT
CATWDGSYYKKLF
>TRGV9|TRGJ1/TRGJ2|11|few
TGTGCCTTGTGGGACGACGATAAGAAACTCTTT
CALWDDDKKLF
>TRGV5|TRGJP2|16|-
TGTGCCACCTGGGACAGGCTAAGGAGTAGTGATTGGATCAAGACGTTT
CATWDRLRSSDWIKTF
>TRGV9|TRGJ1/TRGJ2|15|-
TGTGCCTTGTGGGAGCGCACGTTTAGGCATTATAAGAAACTCTTT
CALWERTFRHYKKLF
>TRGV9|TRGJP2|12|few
TGTGCCTTGTGGGAGGGCCATTGGATCAAGACGTTT
CALWEGHWIKTF
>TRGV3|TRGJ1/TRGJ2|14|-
TGTGCCACCTGGGACACCAGAGACGGATATAAGAAACTCTTT
CATWDTRDGYKKLF
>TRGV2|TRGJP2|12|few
TGTGCCACCTGGGACGCGGATTGGATCAAGACGTTT
CATWDADWIKTF
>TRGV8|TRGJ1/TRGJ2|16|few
TGTGCCACCTGGGACGTTTTTCTCTCGAATTATTATAAGAAACTCTTT
CATWDVFLSNYYKKLF
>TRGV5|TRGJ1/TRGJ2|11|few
TGTGCCACCTGGGACAGAGTAAAGAAACTCTTT
CATWDRVKKLF
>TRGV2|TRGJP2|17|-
TGTGCCACCTGGGACGGGCATAAGGGAGGTAGTGATTGGATCAAGACGTTT
CATWDGHKGGSDWIKTF
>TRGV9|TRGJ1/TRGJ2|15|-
TGTGCCTTGTGGTTCCGGTTGAGGGTTTATTATAAGAAACTCTTT
CALWFRLRVYYKKLF
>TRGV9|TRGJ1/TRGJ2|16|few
TGTGCCTTGTGGGAGGCCCAACGAAGGAATTATTATAAGAAACTCTTT
CALWEAQRRNYYKKLF
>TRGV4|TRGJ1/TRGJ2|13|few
TGTGCCACCTGGGATGCAACTTATTATAAGAAACTCTTT
CATWDATYYKKLF
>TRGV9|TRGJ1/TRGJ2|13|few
TGTGCCTTGTGGGAGATCGTATCGCGGAAGAAACTCTTT
CALWEIVSRKKLF
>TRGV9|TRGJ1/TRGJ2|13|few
TGTGCCTTGTGGGAGAAGGATTATTATAAGAAACTCTTT
CALWEKDYYKKLF
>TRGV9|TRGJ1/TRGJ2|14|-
TGTGCCTTGTGGGAGGCCCCCACTTATTATAAGAAACTCTTT
CALWEAPTYYKKLF
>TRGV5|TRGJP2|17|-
TGTGCCACCTGGGACTGGGGGTTTAGTAGTAGTGATTGGATCAAGACGTTT
CATWDWGFSSSDWIKTF
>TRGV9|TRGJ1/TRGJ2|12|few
TGTGCCTTGTGGACAATTTATTATAAGAAACTCTTT
CALWTIYYKKLF
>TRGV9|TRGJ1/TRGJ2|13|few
TGTGCCTTGTGGGAGTTCCCTTATTATAAGAAACTCTTT
CALWEFPYYKKLF
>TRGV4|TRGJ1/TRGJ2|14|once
TGTGCCACCTGGGATGTTGGGAATTATTATAAGAAACTCTTT
CATWDVGNYYKKLF
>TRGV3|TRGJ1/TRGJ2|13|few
TGTGCCACCTGGGACGGTGCTTATTATAAGAAACTCTTT
CATWDGAYYKKLF
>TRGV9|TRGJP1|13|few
TGTGCCTTGGCTTATACCACTGGTTGGTTCAAGATATTT
CALAYTTGWFKIF
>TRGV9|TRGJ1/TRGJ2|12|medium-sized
TGTGCCTTGTGGGAGGCTTATTATAAGAAACTCTTT
CALWEAYYKKLF
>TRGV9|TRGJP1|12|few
TGTGCCTCGTGGACCACTGGTTGGTTCAAGATATTT
CASWTTGWFKIF
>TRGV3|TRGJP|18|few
TGTGCCACCTGGGACGATGCAGTAGGAGAGTTGGGCAAAAAAATCAAGGTATTT
CATWDDAVGELGKKIKVF